The 23 T cell receptor beta chains below come from one sample, sequenced in a study of T cell clonality in common variable immunodeficiency. TCRdb's copy holds only in-frame clones and misses some; the assay was immunoSEQ multiplex PCR. The repertoire has tens of thousands of clones, none seen only once; the ten largest take around 0.87%. Sequenced input: peripheral blood mononuclear cells. The receptors come from a person aged 18-69 years in good health.

This clone showed up many times. The read is 3 residues too short to cover the CDR3 end, so that end is filled in from the germline J gene. The chain has TRBV12-3 or TRBV12-4 and TRBJ2-1; 9 nucleotides align to TRBD2. V trimming: 6 bases; J trimming: 2 bases; junction bases outside the gene matches: 11. This CDR3 is 17 amino acids long. Here the CDR3 reads CASSAPGGRAPYNEQFF. The part of the CDR3 DNA that was read is TGTGCCAGCAGCGCGCCTGGCGGGAGGGCCCCCTACAATGAG.

This clone came up many times. The read falls 3 residues short of the CDR3 end, and the missing part is taken from the germline J gene. The genes are TRBV5-1 and TRBJ2-5; no definite D call. This CDR3 spans 14 amino acids. Trimming shortened V by 0 bases and J by 1 base, and 7 bases separated the two germline ends. Germline loops: CDR1 SGHRS, CDR2 YFSETQ. Partial CDR3 DNA: TGCGCCAGCAGCTTGGCCGGTTCCCAAGAGACC. Translating it yields CASSLAGSQET. The entire CDR3 sequence reads CASSLAGSQETQYF.

This clone has ten or more counts. The read terminates 3 residues ahead of where the CDR3 ends, so the germline J gene completes it. The chain joins TRBV19 to TRBJ1-5; 7 positions match TRBD1. The V gene end was trimmed by 3 bases and the J gene end by 7 bases; junction bases not matched to a gene: 3. Germline CDR1 LNHDA, CDR2 SQIVND (reference sequence). This CDR3 region has 13 residues. The CDR3 protein is CASSIDRVQPQHF. The CDR3 bases that were read are TGTGCCAGTAGTATCGACAGGGTCCAGCCC.

This clone was seen at least ten times. The CDR3 is cut off 3 residues early in the read; its end comes from the germline J gene. The genes are TRBV6-1 and TRBJ2-4; the match to TRBD1 covers 8 bases. V dropped 3 bases and J dropped 7; count of bases not matched to a gene: 8. Germline V gives CDR1 MNHNS, CDR2 SASEGT. CDR3 length: 15 amino acids. The CDR3 region is CASSDRGTGLNIQYF. The CDR3 bases that were read are TGTGCCAGCAGTGACCGCGGGACAGGTCTGAACATT.

This clone was seen many times. The sequenced part of the CDR3 DNA is TGTGCCAGTAGACGGGACAGAGGCACAGATACG. Its translation: CASRRDRGTDT. From start to end, the CDR3 is CASRRDRGTDTQYF. This sequence joins TRBV19 and TRBJ2-3; 7 bases agree with TRBD1. The read comes to an end 3 residues before the CDR3 does, leaving the germline J gene to fill in the end. CDR3 length: 14 amino acids. The germline V gene has CDR1 LNHDA and CDR2 SQIVND (reference sequence). V trimming: 6 bases; J trimming: 1 base; junction bases outside the gene matches: 4.

This clone was detected ten times or more. The CDR3 reads CATSDPPSGEQFF. CDR3 DNA, as far as it was read: TGTGCCACCAGTGATCCGCCGTCCGGTGAG. The chain uses TRBV24-1 and TRBJ2-1; D is uncertain. The read comes to an end 3 residues before the CDR3 does, leaving the germline J gene to fill in the end. CDR1 is KGHDR, CDR2 SFDVKD, per germline. V was trimmed by 3 bases and J by 9 bases, leaving 11 bases between them. The CDR3 is 13 residues long.

This clone was detected many times. The CDR3 end is not reached by the read, which stops 3 residues before it; the germline J gene fills it in. V is TRBV5-1 and J is TRBJ2-1, with a tentative D call TRBD1 (6 bases). The CDR3 is 13 residues long. The germline V gene has CDR1 SGHRS and CDR2 YFSETQ. V was clipped by 4 bases and J by 6 bases, with 11 bases between them. Partial CDR3 DNA: TGCGCCAGCAGCCCGGGACACAGCAATGAG. Translated, it gives CASSPGHSNE. The full CDR3 is CASSPGHSNEQFF.

This clone was found many times. The read ends 3 residues early relative to the CDR3; the germline J gene fills the gap. The gene calls are TRBV9 and TRBJ2-5; TRBD1 might be the D (6 bases). The CDR3 sequence is 13 residues long. Trimming took 3 bases from V and 5 from J, leaving 11 bases between them. Germline CDR1 reads SGDLS; CDR2 reads YYNGEE. CDR3 region: CASSGRGGETQYF. CDR3 bases read: TGTGCCAGCAGCGGCAGGGGTGGTGAGACC.

This clone has a count of ten or more. The missing CDR3 end, 3 residues past where the read stops, is filled in from the germline J gene. The V gene is TRBV5-4, the J gene TRBJ2-3; D is possibly TRBD1 (5 bases). Trimming took off 2 bases at V and 5 bases at J, with 9 bases between the two ends. Germline V lookup: CDR1 SGHNT, CDR2 YYREEE (reference sequence). This CDR3 has 13 amino acids. The CDR3: CASSFDTGDTQYF. The sequenced part of the CDR3 DNA is TGTGCCAGCAGCTTTGACACAGGAGATACG. Supplemented by reference TRBV5-4 and TRBJ2-3, the full variable domain reads ETGVTQSPTHLIKTRGQQVTLRCSSQSGHNTVSWYQQALGQGPQFIFQYYREEENGRGNFPPRFSGLQFPNYSSELNVNALELDDSALYLCASSFDTGDTQYFGPGTRLTVL.

At least ten counts were recorded for this clone. The read is 3 residues too short to cover the CDR3 end, so that end is filled in from the germline J gene. The chain links TRBV4-1 to TRBJ2-7; 7 bases are a match to TRBD1. From germline, CDR1 is MGHRA and CDR2 YSYEKL. The CDR3 runs 17 residues. The trim removed 1 base at V and 1 base at J, leaving 10 bases unmatched. Partial CDR3 DNA: TGCGCCAGCAGCCAAGTAGTTGGACAGGTGCATTCCTACGAG. This codes for CASSQVVGQVHSYE. The full-length CDR3 reads as CASSQVVGQVHSYEQYF.

In its sample, this clone was seen many times. The CDR3 DNA, read in part, is TGTGCCAGCAGTGACCTAGCGGGAGCCACAGATACG. Its translation is CASSDLAGATDT. In full, the CDR3 reads CASSDLAGATDTQYF. The genes are TRBV6-4 and TRBJ2-3; 10 bases are shared with TRBD2. The read halts 3 residues ahead of the CDR3 end, with the missing end drawn from the germline J gene. CDR1 is MRHNA, CDR2 SNTAGT, per germline. V shed 2 bases, J shed 2 bases, and the junction held 1 base outside the gene matches. The CDR3 extends over 15 amino acids.

This clone has at least ten counts. The CDR3: CASSLGHGDEQYF. CDR3 bases read: TGTGCCAGCAGCTTAGGACATGGCGACGAG. This sequence joins TRBV11-3 and TRBJ2-7, with D unclear. The read ends 3 residues early relative to the CDR3; the germline J gene fills the gap. Germline V lookup: CDR1 SGHNT, CDR2 YENEEA. The CDR3 extends over 13 amino acids. Trimming shortened V by 1 base and J by 5 bases, and 9 bases separated the two germline ends.

At least ten counts were recorded for this clone. Read coverage stops 3 residues before the CDR3 terminus; the germline J gene supplies the remainder. V gene TRBV5-1 combines with J gene TRBJ1-2; tentatively, D is TRBD1 (6 bases). Between the trimmed V and J ends, which lost 2 bases and 5 bases, there was a span of 10 bases. The CDR3 loop spans 13 amino acids. Germline V gives CDR1 SGHRS, CDR2 YFSETQ. The DNA read from the CDR3 is TGCGCCAGCAGCTTCGACAGGATTTATGGC. Translation: CASSFDRIYG. In full, the CDR3 is CASSFDRIYGYTF.

This clone was detected many times. The read terminates 3 residues before the CDR3 end, so the remaining end is supplied by the germline J gene. The rearrangement uses TRBV18 and TRBJ1-1; the D is unclear. Germline CDR1 and CDR2: KGHSH and LQKENI. V was trimmed by 2 bases and J by 0 bases, leaving 10 bases between them. CDR3 length: 15 residues. The CDR3: CASSPKADMNTEAFF. The covered CDR3 bases are TGTGCCAGCTCACCAAAAGCAGACATGAACACTGAA.

This clone was found many times. From the germline J gene comes the end of the CDR3, since the read stops 3 residues before it. V usage is TRBV6-2 or TRBV6-3 and J usage is TRBJ2-2; 8 nucleotides agree with TRBD1. There are 15 residues in the CDR3. The J segment lost 6 bases and the V segment lost 4 bases, leaving 7 bases of the junction unmatched. Per the germline V gene, CDR1 is MNHEY and CDR2 is SVGEGT. CDR3 DNA (partial): TGTGCCAGCAGTTTCAGGGGGCCTTCTTCCGGGGAG. Its protein product is CASSFRGPSSGE. The whole CDR3 is CASSFRGPSSGELFF.

This clone was observed many times. The read is 3 residues too short to cover the CDR3 end, so that end is filled in from the germline J gene. The rearrangement links TRBV7-3 to TRBJ1-5; possible D gene TRBD1, 5 bases. The CDR3 has 17 amino acids. V lost 2 bases and J lost 2, with 16 bases in between. Germline V gene sequence: CDR1 SGHTA, CDR2 FQGTGA. CDR3 DNA (partial): TGTGCCAGCAGCTTAGAGGCCAGGGAGATCGGCAATCAGCCC. Translating gives CASSLEAREIGNQP. In full, the CDR3 is CASSLEAREIGNQPQHF.

This clone showed up many times. Coverage ceases 3 residues before the CDR3 finishes, and the germline J gene fills in the end. The chain combines TRBV11-2 with TRBJ2-2; maybe TRBD1 (6 bases). The CDR3 sequence is 15 residues long. The germline V and J ends were trimmed by 2 bases and 4 bases, with 11 bases remaining between them. Germline V lookup: CDR1 SGHAT, CDR2 FQNNGV. The CDR3 spells CASSLFRGSTGELFF. CDR3 DNA (partial): TGTGCCAGCAGCTTATTTAGGGGGAGCACCGGGGAG.

There are many counts of this clone. The CDR3 end falls 3 residues outside the read, so it is completed with the germline J gene. The chain recombines TRBV5-1 with TRBJ1-1, with unresolved D. The CDR3 extends over 13 amino acids. Germline V gene lookup returns CDR1 SGHRS and CDR2 YFSETQ. The sequenced CDR3 bases are TGCGCCAGCAGCCCCCAGCCCGCTCGAGGG. This translates into CASSPQPARG. The whole CDR3 reads CASSPQPARGAFF. Filled out from reference TRBV5-1 and TRBJ1-1, the complete variable domain reads KAGVTQTPRYLIKTRGQQVTLSCSPISGHRSVSWYQQTPGQGLQFLFEYFSETQRNKGNFPGRFSGRQFSNSRSEMNVSTLELGDSALYLCASSPQPARGAFFGQGTRLTVV.

Ten or more counts support this clone. The read halts 3 residues ahead of the CDR3 end, with the missing end drawn from the germline J gene. The chain recombines TRBV11-2 with TRBJ1-4; 7 nucleotides agree with TRBD1. The trim removed 3 bases at V and 4 bases at J, leaving 5 bases unmatched. The CDR3 is 15 residues long. Germline-derived CDR1 and CDR2 are SGHAT and FQNNGV. The sequenced CDR3 bases are TGTGCCAGCAGCTTTAGGGGGCTGGGTAATGAAAAA. Translated, it gives CASSFRGLGNEK. The CDR3, in full, reads CASSFRGLGNEKLFF.

This clone was picked up many times. The read ends 3 residues early relative to the CDR3; the germline J gene fills the gap. V usage is TRBV6-2 or TRBV6-3 and J usage is TRBJ2-7; unclear D gene. Germline CDR1 MNHEY, CDR2 SVGEGT. This CDR3 contains 15 residues. Deletions cut 2 bases from V and 0 bases from J, with 11 bases between. The CDR3 reads CASSYAAANSYEQYF. The part of the CDR3 DNA that was read is TGTGCCAGCAGTTACGCCGCGGCAAACTCCTACGAG.

This clone was observed many times. The read stops 3 residues short of the end of the CDR3; the missing end is completed from the germline J gene. The genes are TRBV10-3 and TRBJ2-2, with TRBD2 identical over 10 bases. The CDR3 is 16 amino acids. The germline gives CDR1 ENHRY, CDR2 SYGVKD. The V gene end was trimmed by 3 bases and the J gene end by 8 bases; junction bases not matched to a gene: 9. The CDR3 sequence: CAISEPASGSSGELFF. The covered CDR3 bases are TGTGCCATCAGTGAACCGGCTAGCGGGAGTTCGGGGGAG.

Ten or more counts support this clone. The read finishes 3 residues shy of the CDR3 end, and the germline J gene is used to complete it. The genes are TRBV7-9 and TRBJ2-5; a possible D gene is TRBD1 (5 bases). V lost 4 bases and J lost 2, with 14 bases in between. Germline CDR1 reads SEHNR; CDR2 reads FQNEAQ (reference sequence). This CDR3 contains 15 residues. The covered CDR3 bases are TGTGCCAGCAGCTCTCCTCTAGGGGCTCAAGAGACC. Amino acids: CASSSPLGAQET. The full CDR3 reads CASSSPLGAQETQYF.

This clone was seen many times. The read comes to an end 3 residues before the CDR3 does, leaving the germline J gene to fill in the end. The chain employs TRBV6-8 and TRBJ2-7, with 11 nucleotides matching TRBD2. The CDR3 has 16 amino acids. Germline V gives CDR1 MNHGY, CDR2 SAAAGT. J gave up 3 bases and V 6 bases, and 10 bases lay outside the gene matches. The CDR3 spells CASSRSLGTSGYEQYF. CDR3 DNA, as far as it was read: TGTGCCAGCAGCCGAAGCCTCGGGACTAGCGGCTACGAG.